This TCR beta chain was documented in a study of blood T cell repertoires in COVID-19. Under the authors' procedure: Using reference gene primer amplification, nucleated cell counts were estimated. Using immunoSEQ multiplex PCR, the repertoire was profiled, and TCRdb retains in-frame clones only, with some absent. V, J and clone size were drawn from that table, and D and trimming were deduced from the DNA. In the table there are approximately 150,000 clones, around four fifths of which are singletons. Unmatched junction bases numbered 6, after V lost 4 bases and J lost 4 bases. Germline CDR1 LGHDT, CDR2 YNNKEL (reference sequence). This CDR3 is 16 amino acids long. This clone was recorded a few times.

Material for sequencing was peripheral blood. The TCR sequence derives from a human donor in a cohort sampled during active COVID-19. V usage is TRBV3-1 (or the pseudogene TRBV3-2) and J usage is TRBJ2-1, with TRBD2 identical over 11 bases. The CDR3 sequence: CASSLPLAGDYNEQFF. The CDR3 nucleotides are TGTGCCAGCAGCCTGCCACTAGCGGGAGATTACAATGAGCAGTTCTTC.